This T cell receptor (beta chain) is drawn from a study of a mutant IDH1 vaccine in newly diagnosed glioma. On the study more broadly: Beginning 4-6 weeks after radiotherapy alone, or with temozolomide cycles, vaccination took place. Among treated patients, about 62% were male and 37.5% female, and mean age was 40.4 years.

Findings and limits, study-wide: Patients showed vaccine-induced immune responses at a rate of about 93%.

Some clones are missing from TCRdb's copy, which holds only in-frame ones; the method was immunoSEQ multiplex PCR. The sample has roughly 69,000 clones, approximately 86% seen once; the top ten hold approximately 2%. Described time point: week 35, safety follow-up. What each vaccine dose contained was 300 ug of mutant IDH1 20-mer peptide, accompanied by topical imiquimod. Trimming took 0 bases from V and 5 from J; bases not matched to a gene: 8. The CDR3 has 16 residues. Germline V CDR1 and CDR2: SGHDT, YYEEEE. Comments on this clone: Its antigen is undetermined.

The chain couples TRBV5-6 to TRBJ2-5, with 9 bases fitting TRBD2. Source: PBMCs, taken from a glioma patient whose treatment included an IDH1 peptide vaccine. This clonotype was sampled from a man aged 25-45 years with glioma. The CDR3 loop is CASSLESSGDLETQYF. Written as DNA, the CDR3 is TGTGCCAGCAGCTTGGAATCTAGCGGGGATCTGGAGACCCAGTACTTC.